Detailed here is one T cell receptor beta chain. The antigen remains unidentified. This table comes from immunoSEQ multiplex PCR, and its TCRdb copy is limited to in-frame clones, with some not included. In the table there are nearly 500,000 clones, over 65% of which are singletons. The data derive from a study of shared clonotypes between healthy human individuals. Per the germline V gene, CDR1 is SGHAT and CDR2 is FQNNGV. V shed 2 bases and J shed 3 bases, with 20 bases lying between them. The CDR3 consists of 18 residues. General observations from the study: Clonotype sharing among donors likely depends on sequencing depth.

The chain combines TRBV11-2 with TRBJ1-5, with a possible D match to TRBD1 (6 bases). This receptor was taken from a woman aged 40-49 years in good health. Some clones in this sample may be carry-over from other donors' samples. Sample: PBMCs. In nucleotides, the CDR3 is TGTGCCAGCAGCTTATGGGGCAGGGGCCCCGCCATCAATCAGCCCCAGCATTTT. As protein: CASSLWGRGPAINQPQHF.